The sequence of this TCR beta chain was determined in a study of Ad26.COV2.S vaccination and SARS-CoV-2 variants. The treatment: about 20 received Ad26.COV2.S at low or high dose, single or two shots; 5 received placebo; per-sample allocation not given. Samples were taken on day 63 after the first vaccine or placebo injection. Expression of Wuhan-strain SARS-CoV-2 spike came from the Ad26 vector that formed the vaccine. Unmatched junction bases numbered 10, after V lost 8 bases and J lost 3 bases. Germline V gene data show CDR1 as LNHDA and CDR2 as SQIVND (reference sequence). The CDR3 is 15 residues long. TCRdb's table, derived via immunoSEQ multiplex PCR, lists solely in-frame clones and lacks some. Of around 500,000 clones in the sample, roughly nine tenths are singletons; the top ten hold about 1.5%. General study results and limits: Compared with placebo recipients, vaccine recipients had higher spike-specific TCR breadth. Using TCR breadth and depth analyses may have led to underestimated total T cell responses. Following vaccination, spike-specific CD8+ and CD4+ T cell responses reportedly exhibited substantial breadth.

Notes on this clone: The antigen is not known.

This sequence originates from a person between 18 and 59 years old who received the Ad26.COV2.S COVID-19 vaccine or a placebo. The material was peripheral blood, obtained in a trial of Ad26.COV2.S vaccine versus placebo. The chain employs TRBV19 and TRBJ1-2; TRBD1 aligns across 9 bases. The CDR3 reads CASFTGTGFYYGYTF. CDR3 bases: TGTGCCAGTTTCACCGGGACAGGGTTTTACTATGGCTACACCTTC.